This T cell receptor beta chain was recovered during a study of human thymus T cells. CDR1 and CDR2 from the germline V gene are SGHTA and FQGNSA. There are 13 residues in the CDR3. The V end lost 0 bases, the J end lost 6 bases, and 8 bases lay between the germline ends. TCRdb's table, derived via immunoSEQ multiplex PCR, lists solely in-frame clones and lacks some. Found here are around 44,000 clones, 94% of them singletons; the top ten hold more than 0.1%. Sequencing was done on a sample of blood. The TCR sequence derives from a boy younger than two with a congenital heart defect but otherwise immunologically healthy. The rearrangement uses TRBV7-2 and TRBJ1-1; a possible D gene is TRBD1 (6 bases). The CDR3 nucleotides read TGTGCCAGCAGCTTAGCGTCAGGGGCTGAAGCTTTCTTT. The encoded protein is CASSLASGAEAFF.